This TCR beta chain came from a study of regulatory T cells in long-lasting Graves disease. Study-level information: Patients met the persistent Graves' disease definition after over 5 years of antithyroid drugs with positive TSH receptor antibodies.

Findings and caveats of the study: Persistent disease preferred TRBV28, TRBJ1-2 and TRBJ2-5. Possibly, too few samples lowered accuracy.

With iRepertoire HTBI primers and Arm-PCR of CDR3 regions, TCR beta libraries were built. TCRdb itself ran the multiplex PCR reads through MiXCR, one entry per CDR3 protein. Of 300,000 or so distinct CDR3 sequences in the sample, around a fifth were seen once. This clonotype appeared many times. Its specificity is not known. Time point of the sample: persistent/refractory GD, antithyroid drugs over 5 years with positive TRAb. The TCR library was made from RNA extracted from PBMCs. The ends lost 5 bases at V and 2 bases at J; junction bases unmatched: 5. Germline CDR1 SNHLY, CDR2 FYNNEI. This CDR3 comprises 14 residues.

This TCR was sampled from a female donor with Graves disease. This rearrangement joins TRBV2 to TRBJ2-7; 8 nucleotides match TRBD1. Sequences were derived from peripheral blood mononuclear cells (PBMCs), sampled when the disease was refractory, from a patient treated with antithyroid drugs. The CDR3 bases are TGTGCCAGCAGTTTGCGACAGGGGACCTACGAGCAGTACTTC. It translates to CASSLRQGTYEQYF.